The sequence of this T cell receptor (beta chain) was determined in a study of blood T cell repertoires in COVID-19. Study overall: Sample material is recorded as cDNA or gDNA derived from T cells, B-cell-depleted T cells, or PBMCs.

The method was immunoSEQ multiplex PCR; TCRdb's version includes in-frame clones alone and lacks a portion of them. The sample yields 150,000 or so clones, about 89% seen once. The source of this sequence is a man older than 75 with acute or convalescent COVID-19. Sample: peripheral blood.

This chain's CDR3 is CASSPRPGTKNTGELFF. The CDR3 DNA is TGTGCCAGCAGCCCTCGTCCCGGGACAAAGAACACCGGGGAGCTGTTTTTT. The chain employs TRBV9 and TRBJ2-2, with D possibly being TRBD1 (6 bases). Germline V gives CDR1 SGDLS, CDR2 YYNGEE. This CDR3 is built from 17 residues. Trimming left V 4 bases short and J 1 base short, with 17 bases between.